What follows is one TCR beta chain and its context. There is no known antigen for this receptor. Base qualities were left out, and no much larger clone turns up one base away. This specimen belongs to a study of OX40 agonist ivuxolimab in advanced cancers. For context, the study as a whole: The costimulatory receptor OX40 (CD134) was targeted by ivuxolimab, a fully human IgG2 agonistic monoclonal antibody. Intravenous ivuxolimab was administered to patients every 2 weeks at six dose levels: 0.01, 0.1, 0.3, 1.5, 3 and 10 mg/kg. Of the 50 or so patients in dose escalation, around 19 had hepatocellular carcinoma, some 15 had melanoma, 9 had renal cell carcinoma and 9 had head and neck cancer. The dose-escalation cohort was roughly 83% male with a mean age of approximately 60 years, ranging from roughly 23 to 90. Patients were allowed to have had prior anti-PD-1, anti-PD-L1 or anti-CTLA-4 therapy, and 40% of the dose-escalation patients had previously received checkpoint inhibitors. Partial responses occurred in three dose-escalation patients: two with cutaneous melanoma and one with hepatocellular carcinoma. The point of sequencing TCRbeta in the periphery was to test whether ivuxolimab changed TCR sequence diversity and drove clonal T-cell expansion. The paper covers the monotherapy dose-escalation part of the phase I ivuxolimab trial, which included N of about 56 patients. Study-level results and caveats: After ivuxolimab, CD8+ T cells had more expanded clones than CD4+ T cells on average. The antigen specificity of the peripheral T cells that underwent clonal expansion was not determined. At doses of 0.1 to 3.0 mg/kg, clonal expansion of both CD4+ and CD8+ T cells in blood was seen between baseline and week 6. Low levels of normalized T-cell clonal expansion were also seen in some patients who did not respond. In partial responders in the 0.1-3.0 mg/kg groups, normalized peripheral clonal expansion was found to be among the lowest, especially among CD8+ T cells.

The trial excluded patients who had a history of autoimmune disease or were on systemic immunosuppression. In every dose cohort, peripheral blood was drawn for TCR sequencing at baseline, cycle 4 day 1, and cycle 7 day 1. Samples came from an open-label, multicenter, first-in-human phase I dose-escalation trial of ivuxolimab. The trial enrolled adults with locally advanced or metastatic head and neck squamous cell, hepatocellular, melanoma or renal cell carcinoma. Before TCR sequencing, CD4+ and CD8+ T cells were separately sorted from peripheral blood. Genomic DNA was isolated from the sorted cells so that the TCRbeta CDR3 region could be sequenced. The immunoSEQ Assay was used for sequencing of TCRbeta CDR3 regions. In TCRdb, the immuneACCESS table is reduced to in-frame sequences with V and J assigned. These tables do not hold every clone; where another copy was compared, an unresolved V gene accounts for under half, and the others remain unexplained. The sample table holds about 84,000 clones, of which roughly 89% were seen once. The top ten hold under 0.25% of the sample.

The CDR3, from cysteine to phenylalanine, totals 17 residues. Left in the record is the CDR3 DNA by itself, 51 bases read in frame from the first base. V was cut back by 5 bases and J by 7 bases, leaving a gap of 24 bases between them. CDR1 is given as MNHEY and CDR2 as SMNVEV, both from the germline V gene (reference sequence). Recombination linked TRBV27 to TRBJ2-1, with no confidently assigned D gene. The origin of this receptor is an adult with an advanced solid tumor such as melanoma, head and neck, liver or kidney cancer. The specimen comprised CD4+ or CD8+ T cells sorted from blood, sampled in a trial of the OX40 agonist ivuxolimab. The CDR3 reads CASSTSSAGGTQNEQFF. At the DNA level, the sequence is TGTGCCAGCAGTACATCCTCTGCAGGCGGTACCCAGAATGAGCAGTTCTTC.